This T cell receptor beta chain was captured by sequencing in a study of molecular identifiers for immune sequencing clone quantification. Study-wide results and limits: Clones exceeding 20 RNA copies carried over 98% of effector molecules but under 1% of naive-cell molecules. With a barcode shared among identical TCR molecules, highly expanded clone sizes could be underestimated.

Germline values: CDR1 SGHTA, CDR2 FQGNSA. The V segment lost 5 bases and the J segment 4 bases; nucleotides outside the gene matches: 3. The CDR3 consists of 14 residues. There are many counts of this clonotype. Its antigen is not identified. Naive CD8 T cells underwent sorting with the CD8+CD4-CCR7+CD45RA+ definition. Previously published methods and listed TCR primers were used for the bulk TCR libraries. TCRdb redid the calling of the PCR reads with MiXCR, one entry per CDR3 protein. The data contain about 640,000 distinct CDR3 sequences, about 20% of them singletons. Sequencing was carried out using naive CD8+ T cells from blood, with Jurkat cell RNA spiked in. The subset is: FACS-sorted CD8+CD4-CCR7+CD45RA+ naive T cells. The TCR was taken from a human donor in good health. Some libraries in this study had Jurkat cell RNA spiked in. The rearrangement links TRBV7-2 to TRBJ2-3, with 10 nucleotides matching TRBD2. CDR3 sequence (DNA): TGTGCCAGCAGCCAACTAGCGGGATCAGATACGCAGTATTTT. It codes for CASSQLAGSDTQYF.